This T cell receptor beta chain derives from a study of beta chain features in type 1 diabetes. Study-level findings and limits: Any HLA effect on TCRB rearrangement was left unresolved by small sub-analyses.

Using CD45RO/CCR7/CD25/CD127/CD95/CD27, CD4+ naive, central memory, regulatory and stem cell-like memory cells were sorted. As concerns this clone: What it binds is unknown.

The study reverse transcribed the entire isolated RNA, so it sequenced expressed TCRB transcripts. Repertoires were generated with immunoSEQ multiplex PCR, while TCRdb's copy carries only in-frame clones and drops some. The sample holds about 340,000 clones, approximately 8% seen once. Germline-derived CDR1 and CDR2 are LGHNA and YNFKEQ. V gave up 1 base and J gave up 4 bases; unmatched junction bases: 6. The CDR3 has 15 amino acids. The sequenced material came from central memory CD4+ T cells from blood. The TCR comes from a woman under 30 in good health. The J gene is TRBJ2-7, the V gene TRBV4-2, with TRBD2 matching 8 bases. CDR3 nucleotides: TGTGCCAGCAGCCAAGGCGGGACTAGAGAGTACGAGCAGTACTTC. It is translated as CASSQGGTREYEQYF.